The clone carrying this T cell receptor beta chain was found many times. Its matching antigen is unknown. The source of the sample is a study of CD8 T cells in ankylosing spondylitis. The study, taken as a whole, reports: Seven or eight highly homologous variants made up a TCR beta motif, and this motif appeared characteristic of ankylosing spondylitis blood. Clones linked to disease were reported to show significant enrichment in matched ankylosing spondylitis synovial fluid. A number of the motif variants had already been described in reactive arthritis synovial fluid and blood. Disease-linked clones had a CD8+ phenotype and relatively low frequency in peripheral blood.

V lost 0 bases to trimming and J lost 2 bases; unmatched junction nucleotides: 4. Germline CDR1 reads SGDLS; CDR2 reads YYNGEE. The CDR3 has 15 residues. By quantitative 5'-RACE with molecular barcodes, the TCR beta libraries were made. TCRdb analysed the 5' RACE reads with MiXCR anew, one entry per CDR3 protein. The sample yields some 220,000 distinct CDR3 sequences, about 6.7% seen once. The source of this sequence is a male donor with ankylosing spondylitis. The rearrangement links TRBV9 to TRBJ1-2, with 7 bases identical to TRBD1. The specimen sequenced was blood, either unsorted or a sorted T cell fraction (not recorded which). The CDR3 loop is CASSVGGGSNYGYTF. Here the CDR3 DNA reads TGTGCCAGCAGCGTAGGAGGGGGCTCCAACTATGGCTACACCTTC.